Presented here are 31 T cell receptor beta chains from one specimen sequenced in a study of cytomegalovirus exposure and HLA in healthy donors (dated by TCRdb to 2017 to 2019). Library preparation employed the immunoSEQ multiplex PCR assay. A mixture of 60 forward primers for TCR Vbeta segments and 13 reverse primers for TCR Jbeta segments was used in the multiplex PCR. The table comes from immuneACCESS by way of TCRdb, which keeps in-frame sequences with V and J called. Part of the clones is missing from these tables; in studies checked, under half for an unresolved V gene and the rest for unknown reasons. This sample's listing comprises 120,000 or so clones. Around 3.9% of the sample comes from the top ten. Sequencing was carried out using PBMCs. The receptors shown here come from a man between 18 and 29 years old in good health and CMV-seronegative.

The chain carries TRBV7-9 and TRBJ2-7; TRBD1 is a possible D gene (6 bases). V lost 5 bases and J 0 bases, leaving 17 bases between the germline ends. The CDR3 totals 16 residues. Germline V lookup: CDR1 SEHNR, CDR2 FQNEAQ (reference sequence). The DNA for the CDR3 is TGTGCCAGCAGCCGACGCCGGGACACTAGCTCCTACGAGCAGTACTTC. As protein: CASSRRRDTSSYEQYF.

The chain combines TRBV12-5 with TRBJ1-2; D may be TRBD1 (6 bases). Trimming shortened V by 1 base and J by 2 bases, and 8 bases separated the two germline ends. CDR3 length: 14 residues. CDR1 and CDR2 (germline): LGHNT, FRNRAP. CDR3 coding DNA: TGTGCTAGTGGTTTGGACAGGGCCAACTATGGCTACACCTTC. This codes for CASGLDRANYGYTF.

The chain joins TRBV19 to TRBJ2-1; the match to TRBD2 covers 7 bases. The CDR3 contains 15 residues. After removal of 7 bases from V and 5 bases from J, the junction contained 11 bases not matched to a gene. Germline assignment: CDR1 LNHDA and CDR2 SQIVND (reference sequence). This chain's CDR3 is CASNSPGTTDNEQFF. The CDR3 DNA sequence: TGTGCCAGTAATTCACCCGGGACTACTGACAATGAGCAGTTCTTC.

This CDR3 is CASSEFGGYNSPLHF. The DNA of the CDR3 is TGTGCCAGCAGTGAATTCGGGGGGTATAATTCACCCCTCCACTTT. This chain links TRBV25-1 with TRBJ1-6; TRBD1 is a possible D gene (5 bases). From germline, CDR1 is MGHDK and CDR2 SYGVNS. The V end lost 1 base, the J end lost 4 bases, and 8 bases lay between the germline ends. The CDR3 covers 15 residues. Looking up the rest from reference TRBV25-1 and TRBJ1-6 gives the full variable domain: EADIYQTPRYLVIGTGKKITLECSQTMGHDKMYWYQQDPGMELHLIHYSYGVNSTEKGDLSSESTVSRIRTEHFPLTLESARPSHTSQYLCASSEFGGYNSPLHFGNGTRLTVT.

This sequence joins TRBV5-1 and TRBJ2-3; D unresolved. The CDR3 contains 15 residues. CDR1 is SGHRS, CDR2 YFSETQ, per germline. V lost 1 base to trimming and J lost 2 bases, with 11 bases between them. The CDR3 is CASSLMNENTDTQYF. CDR3 bases: TGCGCCAGCAGCTTGATGAATGAGAACACAGATACGCAGTATTTT. Full variable domain (rest looked up from reference TRBV5-1 and TRBJ2-3): KAGVTQTPRYLIKTRGQQVTLSCSPISGHRSVSWYQQTPGQGLQFLFEYFSETQRNKGNFPGRFSGRQFSNSRSEMNVSTLELGDSALYLCASSLMNENTDTQYFGPGTRLTVL.

V usage is TRBV6-1 and J usage is TRBJ1-4, with a possible D match to TRBD1 (6 bases). The V gene's germline CDR1 is MNHNS and CDR2 SASEGT. The CDR3 covers 12 residues. V dropped 6 bases and J dropped 13 bases, with 15 bases sitting between them. CDR3 in amino acids: CASRSGGGTLFF. The CDR3 region has the DNA TGTGCCAGCAGGTCGGGAGGGGGAACACTGTTTTTT.

The chain is built from TRBV7-8 and TRBJ2-7, with D maybe TRBD1 (8 bases). The CDR3 has 17 amino acids. Trimming took off 4 bases at V and 1 base at J, with 20 bases between the two ends. Germline CDR1 SGHVS, CDR2 FQNEAQ. CDR3 DNA: TGTGCCAGCAGCTCGACCGGACAGGGACTATATTCCTACGAGCAGTACTTC. Translation gives CASSSTGQGLYSYEQYF. Filled out from reference TRBV7-8 and TRBJ2-7, the complete variable domain reads GAGVSQSPRYKVAKRGQDVALRCDPISGHVSLFWYQQALGQGPEFLTYFQNEAQLDKSGLPSDRFFAERPEGSVSTLKIQRTQQEDSAVYLCASSSTGQGLYSYEQYFGPGTRLTVT.

The chain employs TRBV7-9 and TRBJ2-1, with 7 nucleotides matching TRBD2. Germline loops: CDR1 SEHNR, CDR2 FQNEAQ (reference sequence). V dropped 11 bases and J dropped 10; count of bases not matched to a gene: 17. The CDR3 loop spans 14 amino acids. The CDR3 loop reads CAVWMRESLGEQFF. CDR3 nucleotides: TGTGCCGTTTGGATGCGGGAGAGTCTCGGAGAGCAGTTCTTC.

The rearrangement uses TRBV9 and TRBJ1-1; 7 bases are shared with TRBD1. The trim removed 1 base at V and 4 bases at J, leaving 4 bases unmatched. CDR3 length equals 14 residues. Germline lookup yields CDR1 SGDLS and CDR2 YYNGEE. The CDR3 reads CASSVKGASTEAFF. The CDR3, as DNA: TGTGCCAGCAGCGTAAAGGGGGCGTCCACTGAAGCTTTCTTT.

This sequence joins TRBV7-3 and TRBJ2-5, with D maybe TRBD2 (6 bases). With 6 bases removed from V and 1 base from J, the gap between germline ends came to 9 bases. Germline CDR1 and CDR2: SGHTA and FQGTGA. The CDR3 length is 13 residues. In DNA form, the CDR3 reads TGTGCCAGCAGTGGGGGGATCCAAGAGACCCAGTACTTC. Translating gives CASSGGIQETQYF.

The chain couples TRBV7-9 to TRBJ2-3, with D tentatively TRBD1 (5 bases). CDR1 and CDR2 from the germline V gene are SEHNR and FQNEAQ (reference sequence). V was trimmed by 5 bases and J by 0 bases, leaving 15 bases between them. CDR3 length: 16 amino acids. CDR3 amino acids: CASSPRTLSSTDTQYF. CDR3 nucleotide sequence: TGTGCCAGCAGCCCAAGGACACTTTCTAGCACAGATACGCAGTATTTT.

V and J are TRBV11-2 and TRBJ2-7; D call uncertain. The V end lost 0 bases, the J end lost 4 bases, and 7 bases lay between the germline ends. This CDR3 is 13 amino acids long. Germline-derived CDR1 and CDR2 are SGHAT and FQNNGV. The CDR3: CASSLDERYEQYF. The CDR3 DNA is TGTGCCAGCAGCTTAGATGAGAGGTACGAGCAGTACTTC.

This chain uses TRBV7-9 with TRBJ2-2; 8 bases match TRBD2. J lost 3 bases, V lost 6 bases, and 6 bases had no gene match. CDR1 SEHNR and CDR2 FQNEAQ come from the germline V gene (reference sequence). The CDR3 has 15 residues. DNA for the CDR3: TGTGCCAGCAGTCGGGGGGGGCTAGACACCGGGGAGCTGTTTTTT. Its protein is CASSRGGLDTGELFF.

The rearrangement links TRBV19 to TRBJ2-3, with 9 bases fitting TRBD2. The J segment lost 4 bases and the V segment lost 5 bases, leaving 10 bases of the junction unmatched. The CDR3 runs to 16 residues. Germline CDR1 and CDR2: LNHDA and SQIVND (reference sequence). This CDR3 reads CASSLASGTKPDTQYF. For the CDR3, the DNA is TGTGCCAGTAGTCTCGCTAGCGGGACAAAACCAGATACGCAGTATTTT.

CDR3 protein: CAWTLQAQETQYF. CDR3 bases: TGTGCCTGGACTCTCCAGGCGCAAGAGACCCAGTACTTC. This chain links TRBV30 with TRBJ2-5; the D is unclear. Per germline, CDR1 GTSNPN and CDR2 SVGIG (reference sequence). Trimming left V 4 bases short and J 2 bases short, with 11 bases between. This CDR3 region has 13 residues.

V usage is TRBV13 and J usage is TRBJ2-2, with D possibly being TRBD2 (5 bases). Trimming took 5 bases from V and 7 from J, leaving 20 bases between them. This CDR3 region has 16 residues. Germline CDR1 PRHDT, CDR2 FYEKMQ (reference sequence). The CDR3 nucleotides are TGTGCCAGCAGCCCCCCGAGGGCCAAGGAGAACGGGGAGCTGTTTTTT. Its translation: CASSPPRAKENGELFF.

The chain employs TRBV7-6 and TRBJ2-5; TRBD2 matches 7 bases. The CDR3 is 14 amino acids. With 6 bases clipped from V and 5 bases from J, the junction kept 9 bases outside the gene matches. CDR1 is SGHVS, CDR2 FNYEAQ, per germline. The CDR3 bases are TGTGCCAGCAGACTAGCGTCGGGGCGTGAGACCCAGTACTTC. Its protein product is CASRLASGRETQYF.

The J gene is TRBJ1-2, the V gene TRBV10-3; 7 bases are a match to TRBD1. J lost 2 bases, V lost 6 bases, and 6 bases had no gene match. Germline V CDR1 and CDR2: ENHRY, SYGVKD. The CDR3 is 14 residues long. The CDR3: CAIRNDRDNYGYTF. CDR3 in DNA: TGTGCCATCAGGAATGACAGGGACAACTATGGCTACACCTTC.

This sequence joins TRBV28 and TRBJ2-7, with a weak D call TRBD1 (6 bases). V was cut by 5 bases and J by 5 bases, with 13 bases left in between. This CDR3 has 13 residues. In germline, CDR1 is MDHEN, CDR2 SYDVKM. The CDR3, as DNA: TGTGCCAGCAGTGGGGACATAATCCACGAGCAGTACTTC. Translation: CASSGDIIHEQYF.

This rearrangement joins TRBV6-1 to TRBJ2-7; TRBD2 agrees at 12 bases. CDR1 MNHNS and CDR2 SASEGT come from the germline V gene. Losses at the gene ends were 4 bases for V and 4 bases for J; bases not matched to a gene: 11. There are 17 residues in the CDR3. CDR3 in amino acids: CASSGASGGVVKYEQYF. CDR3 DNA sequence: TGTGCCAGCAGTGGGGCTAGCGGGGGGGTAGTAAAATACGAGCAGTACTTC.

The rearrangement joins TRBV5-4 to TRBJ2-7, with D tentatively TRBD2 (5 bases). Trimming stripped 0 bases from V and 0 bases from J, with 7 bases between. The V gene's germline CDR1 is SGHNT and CDR2 YYREEE (reference sequence). CDR3 length: 14 residues. CDR3 in amino acids: CASSLERHSYEQYF. The CDR3 coding sequence is TGTGCCAGCAGCTTGGAGCGGCACTCCTACGAGCAGTACTTC.

This chain links TRBV5-6 with TRBJ2-7; D perhaps matches TRBD2 (5 bases). Trimming stripped 0 bases from V and 3 bases from J, with 13 bases between. Germline V gene sequence: CDR1 SGHDT, CDR2 YYEEEE. This CDR3 contains 15 residues. Here the CDR3 DNA reads TGTGCCAGCAGCTTGGGAAGCGGACCTATCTACGAGCAGTACTTC. Its translation: CASSLGSGPIYEQYF. Using reference TRBV5-6 and TRBJ2-7 for the parts outside the CDR3, the full variable domain is DAGVTQSPTHLIKTRGQQVTLRCSPKSGHDTVSWYQQALGQGPQFIFQYYEEEERQRGNFPDRFSGHQFPNYSSELNVNALLLGDSALYLCASSLGSGPIYEQYFGPGTRLTVT.

The V call is TRBV28, the J call TRBJ1-2, with a tentative D call TRBD1 (5 bases). CDR1 and CDR2 (germline): MDHEN, SYDVKM. The CDR3 contains 15 residues. Trimming left V 2 bases short and J 2 bases short, with 12 bases between. The CDR3 loop is CASSLREGINYGYTF. The CDR3 bases are TGTGCCAGCAGTTTAAGGGAGGGGATAAACTATGGCTACACCTTC.

The chain has TRBV5-1 and TRBJ1-3; D is perhaps TRBD1 (5 bases). The CDR3 sequence is 15 residues long. V lost 0 bases to trimming and J lost 4 bases, with 11 bases between them. CDR1 and CDR2 (germline): SGHRS, YFSETQ. CDR3 region: CASSLAAGSGNTIYF. The CDR3 bases are TGCGCCAGCAGCTTGGCGGCAGGGTCCGGAAACACCATATATTTT.

V gene TRBV6-1 combines with J gene TRBJ2-5, with D possibly TRBD2 on 6 matching bases. TRBJ2-7 explains the end of the DNA better; the J call may be wrong. The germline gives CDR1 MNHNS, CDR2 SASEGT. The CDR3 length is 14 residues. CDR3: CASSEEWGGDEQYF. The CDR3 DNA sequence: TGTGCCAGCAGTGAAGAGTGGGGAGGCGACGAGCAGTACTTC.

The gene calls are TRBV5-1 and TRBJ2-5, with TRBD1 matching 9 bases. The V and J ends lost 4 bases and 6 bases, in that order; junction bases with no gene match: 7. Germline CDR1 reads SGHRS; CDR2 reads YFSETQ. The CDR3 is 14 residues long. This CDR3 is CASSLGQGGKTQYF. CDR3 coding DNA: TGCGCCAGCAGCCTGGGACAGGGCGGCAAGACCCAGTACTTC.

The chain couples TRBV21-1 to TRBJ2-3; the table's TRBD1 call for D was not verified on the DNA. TRBV21-1 is noted as a pseudogene. CDR3 length: 19 residues. The CDR3 loop is CASSTEWPPWQGFRDTQYF. In nucleotides, the CDR3 is TGTGCCAGCAGCACCGAATGGCCCCCTTGGCAGGGTTTTAGGGATACGCAGTATTTT.

The chain recombines TRBV5-6 with TRBJ1-4; TRBD1 matches at 9 bases. The CDR3 is 15 amino acids. Germline V gene data show CDR1 as SGHDT and CDR2 as YYEEEE. Germline trimming cut 4 bases from V and 8 bases from J; bases unmatched to any gene: 9. CDR3 nucleotides: TGTGCCAGCAGCGGTCGGACAGGGGCGGCGGAAAAACTGTTTTTT. Protein product: CASSGRTGAAEKLFF.

The chain links TRBV28 to TRBJ2-7; D not certain. The CDR3 covers 12 residues. Trimming removed 3 bases from V and 4 bases from J, with 7 bases in between. CDR1 and CDR2 (germline): MDHEN, SYDVKM. DNA of the CDR3: TGTGCCAGCAGTTTTAGTAAGTACGAGCAGTACTTC. Its translation is CASSFSKYEQYF. Using reference TRBV28 and TRBJ2-7 for the parts outside the CDR3, the full variable domain is DVKVTQSSRYLVKRTGEKVFLECVQDMDHENMFWYRQDPGLGLRLIYFSYDVKMKEKGDIPEGYSVSREKKERFSLILESASTNQTSMYLCASSFSKYEQYFGPGTRLTVT.

The rearrangement joins TRBV5-1 to TRBJ2-5, with 10 positions matching TRBD1. The CDR3 spans 15 residues. J was trimmed by 5 bases and V by 3 bases; bases with no gene match: 7. Germline values: CDR1 SGHRS, CDR2 YFSETQ. The CDR3 region has the DNA TGCGCCAGCAGCTCCCGACAGGGGGCATACGAGACCCAGTACTTC. Residues: CASSSRQGAYETQYF.

V and J are TRBV5-1 and TRBJ2-7; D is ambiguous. The length of the CDR3 is 13 residues. CDR1 is SGHRS, CDR2 YFSETQ, per germline. V was cut by 4 bases and J by 5 bases, with 13 bases left in between. Here the CDR3 DNA reads TGCGCCAGCAGCCCCCTCAATACGGACGAGCAGTACTTC. This gives the protein CASSPLNTDEQYF.